The 27 T cell receptor beta chains below were found in one sample sequenced in a study of T cell changes during pregnancy in multiple sclerosis. Clones were sequenced by immunoSEQ multiplex PCR, and TCRdb holds only the in-frame ones, with some missing. The table includes roughly 80,000 clones, 92% detected once. The sample here was peripheral blood, taken before pregnancy. The receptor source for this set is a female donor with multiple sclerosis, enrolled in a pregnancy study.

V and J are TRBV7-9 and TRBJ1-4, with a weak D call TRBD1 (5 bases). Trimming left V 5 bases short and J 4 bases short, with 8 bases between. This CDR3 contains 13 residues. Germline V CDR1 and CDR2: SEHNR, FQNEAQ (reference sequence). Written as DNA, the CDR3 is TGTGCCAGCAGCCAGGACAATAATGAAAAACTGTTTTTT. This encodes CASSQDNNEKLFF.

V gene TRBV6-1 combines with J gene TRBJ1-2; no clear D gene. Germline loops: CDR1 MNHNS, CDR2 SASEGT. V lost 5 bases, J lost 4 bases, and 14 bases lay in between. This CDR3 contains 14 residues. The CDR3 sequence: CASSQELQGYGYTF. CDR3 coding DNA: TGTGCCAGCAGTCAGGAACTGCAAGGCTATGGCTACACCTTC.

The chain carries TRBV19 and TRBJ2-2; 8 nucleotides line up with TRBD1. Germline assignment: CDR1 LNHDA and CDR2 SQIVND (reference sequence). The CDR3 totals 14 residues. The V gene end was trimmed by 4 bases and the J gene end by 7 bases; junction bases not matched to a gene: 5. The CDR3 sequence: CASSKGQGSGELFF. For the CDR3, the DNA is TGTGCCAGTAGTAAAGGACAGGGTAGCGGGGAGCTGTTTTTT.

This chain joins TRBV5-1 and TRBJ2-7; 8 positions agree with TRBD1. J lost 0 bases, V lost 7 bases, and 9 bases had no gene match. Germline-derived CDR1 and CDR2 are SGHRS and YFSETQ. CDR3 length: 15 residues. The CDR3 spells CASADTGTGSYEQYF. In DNA form, the CDR3 reads TGCGCCAGCGCTGACACGGGGACAGGCTCCTACGAGCAGTACTTC.

Only one count was recorded for this clone. The chain recombines TRBV14 with TRBJ2-7, with TRBD2 matching 11 bases. The J segment lost 3 bases and the V segment lost 5 bases, leaving 12 bases of the junction unmatched. The CDR3 has 17 amino acids. Per the germline V gene, CDR1 is SGHDN and CDR2 is FVKESK. The CDR3 DNA follows: TGTGCCAGCAGCAAAATAGCGGGGGGGCCGAATCTCTACGAGCAGTACTTC. Translating gives CASSKIAGGPNLYEQYF. Using reference TRBV14 and TRBJ2-7 for the parts outside the CDR3, the full variable domain is EAGVTQFPSHSVIEKGQTVTLRCDPISGHDNLYWYRRVMGKEIKFLLHFVKESKQDESGMPNNRFLAERTGGTYSTLKVQPAELEDSGVYFCASSKIAGGPNLYEQYFGPGTRLTVT.

This sequence joins TRBV19 and TRBJ1-5; maybe TRBD1 (6 bases). The CDR3 has 15 amino acids. Germline V lookup: CDR1 LNHDA, CDR2 SQIVND (reference sequence). Trimming stripped 5 bases from V and 2 bases from J, with 13 bases between. CDR3 residues: CASSATGRGNQPQHF. CDR3 nucleotide sequence: TGTGCCAGTAGTGCCACAGGGCGCGGCAATCAGCCCCAGCATTTT.

V is TRBV9 and J is TRBJ2-7; D is possibly TRBD1 (5 bases). Trimming left V 3 bases short and J 2 bases short, with 9 bases between. The CDR3 contains 13 residues. Germline V gene lookup returns CDR1 SGDLS and CDR2 YYNGEE. The CDR3 loop is CASSAETAYEQYF. CDR3 coding DNA: TGTGCCAGCAGCGCCGAGACAGCCTACGAGCAGTACTTC.

The sample holds a few counts of this clone. The chain carries TRBV19 and TRBJ1-2, with D hard to call. Trimming pared 6 bases from V and 4 bases from J, leaving 3 bases between. Germline assignment: CDR1 LNHDA and CDR2 SQIVND (reference sequence). This CDR3 comprises 10 residues. CDR3 loop: CASSSYGYTF. CDR3 DNA: TGTGCCAGTAGCAGCTATGGCTACACCTTC.

This sequence joins TRBV15 and TRBJ2-1; 12 bases map to TRBD2. CDR1 and CDR2 (germline): LNHNV, YYDKDF (reference sequence). The CDR3 runs to 18 residues. The V and J ends lost 0 bases and 7 bases, in that order; junction bases with no gene match: 10. DNA of the CDR3: TGTGCCACCAGCAGAGATTCCTGGACTAGCGGGGTAGGGAATGAGCAGTTCTTC. It specifies CATSRDSWTSGVGNEQFF.

This rearrangement joins TRBV11-3 to TRBJ2-1; 9 bases match TRBD2. V gave up 5 bases and J gave up 6 bases; unmatched junction bases: 8. There are 15 residues in the CDR3. Germline V gives CDR1 SGHNT, CDR2 YENEEA. The CDR3 loop is CASSPTSGLGNEQFF. CDR3 in DNA: TGTGCCAGCAGCCCCACTAGCGGGTTAGGCAATGAGCAGTTCTTC.

The J gene is TRBJ1-4, the V gene TRBV4-1; D perhaps matches TRBD1 (6 bases). The CDR3 is 16 residues long. V gave up 6 bases and J gave up 7 bases, with 21 bases separating them. Per germline, CDR1 MGHRA and CDR2 YSYEKL. CDR3 in DNA: TGCGCCAGCAGTCTCTCCGCGGGGGGCGTCTTTGAAAAACTGTTTTTT. It translates to CASSLSAGGVFEKLFF.

The genes are TRBV7-2 and TRBJ2-7; 9 positions agree with TRBD2. From germline, CDR1 is SGHTA and CDR2 FQGNSA. The CDR3 consists of 14 residues. Trimming cost V 3 bases and J 1 base; bases outside gene matches: 1. The DNA of the CDR3 is TGTGCCAGCAGCTTGACTAGCGGATCCTACGAGCAGTACTTC. Protein product: CASSLTSGSYEQYF.

The gene calls are TRBV7-2 and TRBJ2-5, with D uncertain. The CDR3 is 14 residues long. The V end was cut by 2 bases, the J end by 6 bases, with 13 bases between. Germline V gives CDR1 SGHTA, CDR2 FQGNSA. In nucleotides, the CDR3 is TGTGCCAGCAGCTTAAGCCCTCCCCCAAAGACCCAGTACTTC. Protein product: CASSLSPPPKTQYF.

The chain combines TRBV13 with TRBJ1-2; D unclear. Between the trimmed V and J ends, which lost 2 bases and 6 bases, there was a span of 7 bases. Germline lookup yields CDR1 PRHDT and CDR2 FYEKMQ (reference sequence). This CDR3 is built from 12 residues. In DNA, the CDR3 is TGTGCCAGCAGCTTATACGGGAATGGCTACACCTTC. Its translation is CASSLYGNGYTF.

The chain joins TRBV6-5 to TRBJ2-3, with 9 positions matching TRBD2. Per germline, CDR1 MNHEY and CDR2 SVGAGI. Trimming removed 1 base from V and 2 bases from J; junction bases left unmatched: 4. This CDR3 spans 16 amino acids. CDR3 sequence reads: CASSYLAGGATDTQYF. CDR3 bases: TGTGCCAGCAGTTACTTGGCGGGGGGGGCCACAGATACGCAGTATTTT.

The CDR3: CASSLDLQRTYGYTF. DNA of the CDR3: TGTGCCAGCAGCTTAGATTTACAACGAACGTATGGCTACACCTTC. The chain employs TRBV11-2 and TRBJ1-2; D not resolved. The length of the CDR3 is 15 residues. V lost 0 bases and J lost 5, with 13 bases in between. Germline V CDR1 and CDR2: SGHAT, FQNNGV.

The chain uses TRBV19 and TRBJ1-2, with 7 bases matching TRBD1. This CDR3 comprises 13 residues. Germline V gene sequence: CDR1 LNHDA, CDR2 SQIVND (reference sequence). Trimming took 3 bases from V and 8 from J; bases not matched to a gene: 6. Here the CDR3 reads CASSIRGQRGYTF. The CDR3 coding sequence is TGTGCCAGTAGTATCCGGGGACAGCGGGGCTACACCTTC.

This clone was seen once. The rearrangement links TRBV5-8 to TRBJ2-5; 14 nucleotides line up with TRBD2. Germline-derived CDR1 and CDR2 are SGHTS and YDEGEE. V shed 4 bases, J shed 4 bases, and the junction held 9 bases outside the gene matches. CDR3 length: 17 residues. The CDR3 spells CASSMGGLAGVAETQYF. CDR3 in DNA: TGTGCCAGCAGCATGGGGGGACTAGCGGGGGTCGCAGAGACCCAGTACTTC.

The genes are TRBV5-6 and TRBJ2-7; no firm D call. The CDR3 runs 12 residues. Germline V CDR1 and CDR2: SGHDT, YYEEEE. The germline V and J ends were trimmed by 4 bases and 4 bases, with 9 bases remaining between them. The CDR3 DNA follows: TGTGCCAGCAGCATCCCCCCTTACGAGCAGTACTTC. Translation: CASSIPPYEQYF.

The chain links TRBV6-5 to TRBJ1-2; no firm D call. The CDR3 loop spans 15 amino acids. V was trimmed by 6 bases and J by 8 bases, leaving 22 bases between them. Germline CDR1 and CDR2: MNHEY and SVGAGI. CDR3 coding DNA: TGTGCCAGCAGACCCCCCGTTCGGGTGAGCGGGGGCTACACCTTC. Translated: CASRPPVRVSGGYTF.

This chain joins TRBV27 and TRBJ1-4; D uncertain. V was trimmed by 3 bases and J by 7 bases, leaving 12 bases between them. Germline V gene lookup returns CDR1 MNHEY and CDR2 SMNVEV (reference sequence). This CDR3 spans 14 amino acids. The CDR3 spells CASSFGLAGEKLFF. CDR3 DNA sequence: TGTGCCAGCAGTTTCGGCCTGGCGGGTGAAAAACTGTTTTTT.

This chain connects TRBV29-1 to TRBJ2-2, with 7 bases matching TRBD1. Germline CDR1 is SQVTM and CDR2 is ANQGSEA. Losses at the gene ends were 4 bases for V and 6 bases for J; bases not matched to a gene: 2. The CDR3 extends over 12 amino acids. In nucleotides, the CDR3 is TGCAGCGTTGGAACAGGGGCCGGGGAGCTGTTTTTT. Amino acid sequence: CSVGTGAGELFF.

This clone was seen once. The rearrangement uses TRBV7-9 and TRBJ2-2; no firm D call. Trimming took off 1 base at V and 2 bases at J, with 8 bases between the two ends. Germline V gene data show CDR1 as SEHNR and CDR2 as FQNEAQ (reference sequence). The CDR3 has 15 amino acids. The CDR3 bases are TGTGCCAGCAGCTTAGGCCTAGGAAACACCGGGGAGCTGTTTTTT. Translating it yields CASSLGLGNTGELFF.

Regarding this clone: The sample has other DNA sequences that encode this CDR3 too. The chain combines TRBV5-6 with TRBJ2-1; D unclear. The CDR3 spans 11 residues. Germline V gene data show CDR1 as SGHDT and CDR2 as YYEEEE. V lost 5 bases to trimming and J lost 4 bases, with 4 bases between them. The CDR3 reads CASSSYNEQFF. CDR3 bases: TGTGCCAGCAGTTCATACAATGAGCAGTTCTTC.

The gene calls are TRBV7-8 and TRBJ2-7, with 7 bases aligning to TRBD2. There are 14 residues in the CDR3. Germline lookup yields CDR1 SGHVS and CDR2 FQNEAQ. The trim removed 5 bases at V and 5 bases at J, leaving 9 bases unmatched. In DNA, the CDR3 is TGTGCCAGCAGCCGGGACTACCGAACTAACGAGCAGTACTTC. Its translation: CASSRDYRTNEQYF.

This rearrangement joins TRBV7-3 to TRBJ1-2, with a weak D call TRBD1 (5 bases). With 5 bases removed from V and 1 base from J, the gap between germline ends came to 14 bases. Germline assignment: CDR1 SGHTA and CDR2 FQGTGA. The CDR3 has 15 amino acids. CDR3 amino acids: CASSAHGGSNYGYTF. In DNA, the CDR3 is TGTGCCAGCAGCGCCCACGGGGGGAGTAACTATGGCTACACCTTC. The complete variable domain, with remaining parts taken from reference TRBV7-3 and TRBJ1-2, reads GAGVSQTPSNKVTEKGKYVELRCDPISGHTALYWYRQSLGQGPEFLIYFQGTGAADDSGLPNDRFFAVRPEGSVSTLKIQRTERGDSAVYLCASSAHGGSNYGYTFGSGTRLTVV.

The rearrangement joins TRBV27 to TRBJ2-1; TRBD1 aligns across 7 bases. Trimming took 6 bases from V and 4 from J; bases not matched to a gene: 21. CDR1 and CDR2 (germline): MNHEY, SMNVEV (reference sequence). This CDR3 has 19 residues. Here the CDR3 DNA reads TGTGCCAGCAGGCGACAGGGTGTAACTTACGACGAAAAGTACAATGAGCAGTTCTTC. Protein sequence: CASRRQGVTYDEKYNEQFF.